This entry features one T cell receptor (beta chain) sequence. This entry comes from a study of T-cell memory formation after mild COVID-19. The germline CDR1 and CDR2 sequences are SGHRS and YFSETQ. The CDR3 consists of 13 residues. V lost 6 bases to trimming and J lost 2 bases, with 10 bases between them. The authors produced TCR alpha and TCR beta cDNA libraries with sample barcodes and UMIs by 5'RACE using constant-segment primers. One entry per CDR3 protein, called by TCRdb with MiXCR from the 5' RACE reads. The sample has roughly 250,000 distinct CDR3 sequences, roughly 15% seen once; the top ten hold 3.5% to 4%.

This clonotype was obtained from a man aged 18-30 years who had mild COVID-19 (a few samples of this study predate the infection). Cell type and time point are not known. Input material: PBMCs or a T cell subset sorted from them (not recorded which). This rearrangement joins TRBV5-1 to TRBJ2-3, with D perhaps matching TRBD1 or TRBD2 (5 bases each). This CDR3 is CASTGGSTDTQYF. Written as DNA, the CDR3 is TGCGCCAGCACTGGGGGATCCACAGATACGCAGTATTTT.